Following are 26 T cell receptor beta chains from one sample sequenced in a study of cytomegalovirus exposure and HLA in healthy donors. PCR used 60 Vbeta primers and 13 Jbeta primers. The protocol was immunoSEQ multiplex PCR, while the TCRdb copy is restricted to in-frame clones and leaves out a portion. The sample lists just under 95,000 clones; approximately 84% were seen once. The sequencing sample was made of PBMCs. The receptors originated from a girl aged 2-15 years in good health and CMV-seropositive.

This clone was found once. This chain links TRBV10-3 with TRBJ2-3, with 8 bases identical to TRBD2. V lost 0 bases and J lost 4; bases outside the gene matches: 18. The CDR3 contains 20 residues. The germline V gene has CDR1 ENHRY and CDR2 SYGVKD. CDR3 sequence (DNA): TGTGCCATCAGTGAGTCGATACGTTCGGGGTTGTCGGGAGGGTCAGATACGCAGTATTTT. It is translated as CAISESIRSGLSGGSDTQYF.

J is TRBJ2-2 and V is TRBV5-1; 12 positions match TRBD2. With V trimmed by 4 bases and J by 0 bases, 7 bases remained unmatched. CDR3 length: 18 amino acids. CDR1 and CDR2 (germline): SGHRS, YFSETQ. The CDR3 bases are TGCGCCAGCAGCAAGGGACTAGCGGGCTACGCGAACACCGGGGAGCTGTTTTTT. This translates into CASSKGLAGYANTGELFF.

The chain has TRBV4-1 and TRBJ2-3; 9 bases are shared with TRBD2. Trimming at V came to 6 bases and at J to 1 base, leaving 20 bases not matched to a gene. Germline lookup yields CDR1 MGHRA and CDR2 YSYEKL. CDR3 length: 20 residues. This CDR3 reads CASSPRRGRLAGIGTDTQYF. In nucleotides, the CDR3 is TGCGCCAGCAGTCCAAGGAGGGGTAGGCTAGCGGGGATCGGCACAGATACGCAGTATTTT.

The rearrangement links TRBV19 to TRBJ1-1; D is ambiguous. The CDR3 contains 12 residues. The V gene's germline CDR1 is LNHDA and CDR2 SQIVND (reference sequence). The V end lost 5 bases, the J end lost 5 bases, and 9 bases lay between the germline ends. CDR3 in DNA: TGTGCCAGTAGTCCACCCGGGACTGAAGCTTTCTTT. It codes for CASSPPGTEAFF.

This chain joins TRBV7-8 and TRBJ2-3; D may be TRBD2 (6 bases). With 2 bases removed from V and 6 bases from J, the gap between germline ends came to 12 bases. CDR1 is SGHVS, CDR2 FQNEAQ, per germline. This CDR3 contains 14 residues. As DNA, the CDR3 is TGTGCCAGCAGCTTAATGCGGGACGGTGATACGCAGTATTTT. This codes for CASSLMRDGDTQYF.

The V call is TRBV14, the J call TRBJ1-1; possibly TRBD1 for D (6 bases). The CDR3 length is 15 residues. The germline gives CDR1 SGHDN, CDR2 FVKESK. Trimming left V 4 bases short and J 2 bases short, with 14 bases between. CDR3 amino acids: CASSPRTALNTEAFF. CDR3 DNA: TGTGCCAGCAGCCCCCGGACAGCCCTTAACACTGAAGCTTTCTTT. Complete variable domain (other parts from reference TRBV14 and TRBJ1-1): EAGVTQFPSHSVIEKGQTVTLRCDPISGHDNLYWYRRVMGKEIKFLLHFVKESKQDESGMPNNRFLAERTGGTYSTLKVQPAELEDSGVYFCASSPRTALNTEAFFGQGTRLTVV.

The rearrangement joins TRBV6-5 to TRBJ1-1; 8 bases agree with TRBD1. Germline V gene lookup returns CDR1 MNHEY and CDR2 SVGAGI. This CDR3 region has 15 residues. Trimming at V came to 5 bases and at J to 4 bases, leaving 9 bases not matched to a gene. In nucleotides, the CDR3 is TGTGCCAGCAGTCACGGACAGGGAGGAGGCACTGAAGCTTTCTTT. This codes for CASSHGQGGGTEAFF.

The V gene is TRBV9, the J gene TRBJ1-2, with TRBD1 matching 9 bases. Germline CDR1 reads SGDLS; CDR2 reads YYNGEE. The CDR3 has 15 residues. Trimming at V came to 3 bases and at J to 6 bases, leaving 9 bases not matched to a gene. The CDR3: CASSAPGQGVDGYTF. The CDR3 DNA follows: TGTGCCAGCAGCGCACCGGGACAGGGCGTAGATGGCTACACCTTC.

The table lists this clone with a count of one. J is TRBJ1-1 and V is TRBV18; possible D gene TRBD1, 6 bases. The CDR3 contains 16 residues. Trimming removed 3 bases at V and 2 bases at J, with 16 bases between. The germline V gene has CDR1 KGHSH and CDR2 LQKENI. The CDR3, as DNA: TGTGCCAGCTCACCGGGGGCAGGGAGATCAAACACTGAAGCTTTCTTT. Protein product: CASSPGAGRSNTEAFF. The full variable domain, its missing parts supplied by reference TRBV18 and TRBJ1-1, is NAGVMQNPRHLVRRRGQEARLRCSPMKGHSHVYWYRQLPEEGLKFMVYLQKENIIDESGMPKERFSAEFPKEGPSILRIQQVVRGDSAAYFCASSPGAGRSNTEAFFGQGTRLTVV.

The chain carries TRBV12-1 and TRBJ2-7; the table calls TRBD1, which could not be checked here. TRBV12-1 counts as a pseudogene. This CDR3 region has 16 residues. CDR3 in amino acids: CASSPGKRQGRYEQYF. In nucleotides, the CDR3 is TGTGCCAGCAGCCCCGGAAAAAGACAGGGCAGGTACGAGCAGTACTTC.

The V gene is TRBV30, the J gene TRBJ2-3; D might be TRBD2 (7 bases). This CDR3 is 14 amino acids long. Germline V gives CDR1 GTSNPN, CDR2 SVGIG (reference sequence). The V gene lost 8 bases and the J gene lost 0 bases, with 15 bases spanning the gap. DNA for the CDR3: TGTGCCGGGGGTCGGGGGGCTAGCACAGATACGCAGTATTTT. It is translated as CAGGRGASTDTQYF.

The chain joins TRBV27 to TRBJ2-7; 12 nucleotides match TRBD2. Germline trimming cut 5 bases from V and 3 bases from J; bases unmatched to any gene: 8. In germline, CDR1 is MNHEY, CDR2 SMNVEV (reference sequence). The CDR3 contains 16 residues. The CDR3 loop reads CASSPRLAGVGYEQYF. For the CDR3, the DNA is TGTGCCAGCAGTCCCAGACTAGCGGGAGTAGGCTACGAGCAGTACTTC.

The chain employs TRBV10-2 and TRBJ1-2; TRBD1 matches at 7 bases. J gave up 4 bases and V 8 bases, and 10 bases lay outside the gene matches. The CDR3 runs to 14 residues. Germline V lookup: CDR1 WSHSY, CDR2 SAAADI. This CDR3 reads CASGEQGRAYGYTF. CDR3 bases: TGCGCCAGCGGCGAACAGGGGCGCGCCTATGGCTACACCTTC.

V usage is TRBV25-1 and J usage is TRBJ2-7, with D possibly being TRBD2 (6 bases). V lost 4 bases, J lost 2 bases, and 18 bases lay in between. This CDR3 has 16 amino acids. The germline V gene has CDR1 MGHDK and CDR2 SYGVNS. CDR3 region: CASSGPLATFPYEQYF. CDR3 coding DNA: TGTGCCAGCAGTGGACCACTAGCTACGTTCCCCTACGAGCAGTACTTC.

The J gene is TRBJ2-3, the V gene TRBV10-2; D is perhaps TRBD2 (6 bases). V was cut by 10 bases and J by 6 bases, with 20 bases left in between. The V gene's germline CDR1 is WSHSY and CDR2 SAAADI. The CDR3 is 14 amino acids. The CDR3 reads CATNGRMVDDTQYF. Written as DNA, the CDR3 is TGCGCCACAAACGGGAGAATGGTGGACGATACGCAGTATTTT.

The chain is built from TRBV7-9 and TRBJ1-1; a weak D match, TRBD1 (6 bases). Trimming took 5 bases from V and 3 from J, leaving 16 bases between them. Germline assignment: CDR1 SEHNR and CDR2 FQNEAQ (reference sequence). This CDR3 has 15 residues. In DNA form, the CDR3 reads TGTGCCAGCAGCCGAAAACAGGGATGGGACACTGAAGCTTTCTTT. Translated, it gives CASSRKQGWDTEAFF.

The CDR3 is CASSETRLWATEAFF. In nucleotides, the CDR3 is TGTGCCAGCAGCGAAACCAGGCTTTGGGCCACTGAAGCTTTCTTT. J is TRBJ1-1 and V is TRBV14, with D unclear. CDR1 is SGHDN and CDR2 is FVKESK in the germline V gene. CDR3 length equals 15 residues. The V and J ends lost 5 bases and 4 bases respectively, with 17 bases between them.

The rearrangement joins TRBV4-2 to TRBJ1-2; 7 bases match TRBD1. V was clipped by 2 bases and J by 4 bases; unmatched bases: 10. Germline CDR1 reads LGHNA; CDR2 reads YNFKEQ. This CDR3 region has 16 residues. CDR3 in DNA: TGTGCCAGCAGCCAATTTCGACAGGGTGGGAGCTATGGCTACACCTTC. Translating it yields CASSQFRQGGSYGYTF.

In this sample, this clone turned up a few times. The V gene is TRBV7-2, the J gene TRBJ2-3; D ambiguous. From germline, CDR1 is SGHTA and CDR2 FQGNSA. V was cut by 5 bases and J by 4 bases, with 10 bases left in between. The CDR3 is 13 residues long. The CDR3 region is CASSPFFADTQYF. CDR3 nucleotide sequence: TGTGCCAGCAGCCCTTTCTTCGCAGATACGCAGTATTTT. The full variable domain, with the rest looked up from reference TRBV7-2 and TRBJ2-3, is GAGVSQSPSNKVTEKGKDVELRCDPISGHTALYWYRQSLGQGLEFLIYFQGNSAPDKSGLPSDRFSAERTGGSVSTLTIQRTQQEDSAVYLCASSPFFADTQYFGPGTRLTVL.

The sample holds a few counts of this clone. In nucleotides, the CDR3 is TGTGCCAGCAGTTTCCCAGGGGGCTTCACCCCCTACGAGCAGTACTTC. This codes for CASSFPGGFTPYEQYF. The chain joins TRBV6-6 to TRBJ2-7, with TRBD1 matching 8 bases. The CDR3 sequence is 16 residues long. Germline trimming cut 4 bases from V and 2 bases from J; bases unmatched to any gene: 10. Germline assignment: CDR1 MNHNY and CDR2 SVGAGI (reference sequence).

In its sample, this clone was seen a few times. The chain couples TRBV29-1 to TRBJ2-7; D might be TRBD2 (6 bases). This CDR3 is 15 amino acids long. V was cut by 4 bases and J by 0 bases, with 16 bases left in between. Per germline, CDR1 SQVTM and CDR2 ANQGSEA. The CDR3: CSVVAGMEVSYEQYF. The DNA for the CDR3 is TGCAGCGTTGTCGCGGGGATGGAGGTCTCCTACGAGCAGTACTTC.

This clone was counted only a few times. The gene calls are TRBV7-6 and TRBJ1-4, with 9 bases aligning to TRBD1. The CDR3 consists of 15 residues. Germline values: CDR1 SGHVS, CDR2 FNYEAQ. The V and J ends lost 5 bases and 5 bases, in that order; junction bases with no gene match: 6. The CDR3 DNA follows: TGTGCCAGCAGCCTCTACAGGGGGCGAAATGAAAAACTGTTTTTT. This gives the protein CASSLYRGRNEKLFF.

This clone was detected only once. The chain employs TRBV5-1 and TRBJ2-7, with 7 bases that match TRBD2. With V trimmed by 4 bases and J by 6 bases, 16 bases remained unmatched. The CDR3 loop spans 16 amino acids. The V gene's germline CDR1 is SGHRS and CDR2 YFSETQ. Here the CDR3 DNA reads TGCGCCAGCAGCCCTTCTCTTTGGGGGGAGGGGATCGAGCAGTACTTC. Protein: CASSPSLWGEGIEQYF.

CDR3 region: CASGFLQGGVYNEQFF. CDR3 DNA sequence: TGTGCTAGTGGTTTCCTACAGGGGGGTGTCTACAATGAGCAGTTCTTC. This chain connects TRBV12-5 to TRBJ2-1; 8 bases agree with TRBD1. Germline V gene data show CDR1 as LGHNT and CDR2 as FRNRAP. V was clipped by 3 bases and J by 3 bases; unmatched bases: 7. The CDR3 length is 16 residues.

The chain couples TRBV28 to TRBJ1-5; 8 bases agree with TRBD1. The CDR3 is made up of 14 amino acids. Trimming cost V 5 bases and J 4 bases; bases outside gene matches: 4. Germline V CDR1 and CDR2: MDHEN, SYDVKM. CDR3 sequence: CASSQTGANQPQHF. The CDR3, as DNA: TGTGCCAGCAGTCAGACAGGGGCGAATCAGCCCCAGCATTTT. Together with reference TRBV28 and TRBJ1-5, the CDR3 gives the full variable domain: DVKVTQSSRYLVKRTGEKVFLECVQDMDHENMFWYRQDPGLGLRLIYFSYDVKMKEKGDIPEGYSVSREKKERFSLILESASTNQTSMYLCASSQTGANQPQHFGDGTRLSIL.

This chain uses TRBV13 with TRBJ1-1; 8 bases agree with TRBD1. The germline V gene encodes CDR1 PRHDT and CDR2 FYEKMQ (reference sequence). V lost 5 bases and J lost 7; bases outside the gene matches: 9. The CDR3 loop spans 14 amino acids. CDR3 loop: CASSIGQGSDEAFF. The CDR3 DNA reads as TGTGCCAGCAGCATTGGACAGGGATCGGATGAAGCTTTCTTT.